This T cell receptor beta chain originates from a study of T cells after yellow fever vaccination. V was trimmed by 4 bases and J by 4 bases, leaving 12 bases between them. The CDR3 is 13 residues long. Germline V CDR1 and CDR2: SGHRS, YFSETQ. Study-level points and caveats: The booster saw the reappearance of most primary-vaccination clones (nearly 98% CD4, around 88% CD8). It was the secondary response that reached its peak faster, day 5 versus 15, but it was weaker.

Researchers made TCR cDNA using 5'RACE template switching, and this step added a universal primer site and UMIs. TCRdb itself ran the 5' RACE reads through MiXCR, one entry per CDR3 protein. The table includes 450,000 to 550,000 distinct CDR3 sequences, 15% to 20% detected once. In this sample, this clonotype turned up a few times. The target antigen is unknown. This sequence originates from a young man who received the YFV17D yellow fever vaccine. Sample: PBMCs, taken 15 days after the yellow fever booster vaccination. V gene TRBV5-1 combines with J gene TRBJ2-7, with TRBD1 as a possible D gene (6 bases). The CDR3 sequence: CASSPDRIYEQYF. The CDR3 DNA is TGCGCCAGCAGCCCGGACAGAATTTACGAGCAGTACTTC.